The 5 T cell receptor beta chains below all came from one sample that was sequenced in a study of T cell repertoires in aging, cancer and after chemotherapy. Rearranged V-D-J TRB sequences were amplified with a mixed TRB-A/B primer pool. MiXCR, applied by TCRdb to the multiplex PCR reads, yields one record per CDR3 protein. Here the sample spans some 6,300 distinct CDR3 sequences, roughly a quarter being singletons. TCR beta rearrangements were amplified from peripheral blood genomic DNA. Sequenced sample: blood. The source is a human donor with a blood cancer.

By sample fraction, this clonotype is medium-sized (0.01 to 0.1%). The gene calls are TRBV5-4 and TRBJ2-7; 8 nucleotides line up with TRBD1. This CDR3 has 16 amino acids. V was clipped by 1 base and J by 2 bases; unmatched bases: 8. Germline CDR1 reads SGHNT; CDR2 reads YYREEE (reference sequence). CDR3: CASSLSAGTGTYEQYF. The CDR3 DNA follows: TGTGCCAGCAGCTTGTCCGCCGGGACAGGTACCTACGAGCAGTACTTC. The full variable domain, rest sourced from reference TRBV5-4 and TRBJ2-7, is ETGVTQSPTHLIKTRGQQVTLRCSSQSGHNTVSWYQQALGQGPQFIFQYYREEENGRGNFPPRFSGLQFPNYSSELNVNALELDDSALYLCASSLSAGTGTYEQYFGPGTRLTVT.

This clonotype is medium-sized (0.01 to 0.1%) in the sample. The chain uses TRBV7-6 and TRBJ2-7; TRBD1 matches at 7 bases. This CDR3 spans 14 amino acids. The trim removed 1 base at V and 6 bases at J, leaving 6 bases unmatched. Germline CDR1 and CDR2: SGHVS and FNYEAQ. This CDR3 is CASSLEQGMTEQYF. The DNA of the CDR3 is TGTGCCAGCAGCTTAGAACAGGGGATGACCGAGCAGTACTTC.

CDR3 in DNA: TGTGCCAGCGGAGAACAGATATCCGGCACTGAAGCTTTCTTT. This translates into CASGEQISGTEAFF. The chain is built from TRBV5-4 and TRBJ1-1; D not certain. The CDR3 spans 14 residues. The V and J ends lost 7 bases and 4 bases respectively, with 17 bases between them. Germline V gives CDR1 SGHNT, CDR2 YYREEE (reference sequence).

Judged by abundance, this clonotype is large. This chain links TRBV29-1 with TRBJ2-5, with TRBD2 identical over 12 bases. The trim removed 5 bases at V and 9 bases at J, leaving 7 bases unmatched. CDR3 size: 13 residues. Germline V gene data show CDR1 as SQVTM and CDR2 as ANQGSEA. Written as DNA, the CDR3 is TGCAGCGTTAGAGGACTAGCGGGGCGAGCCCAGTACTTC. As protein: CSVRGLAGRAQYF.

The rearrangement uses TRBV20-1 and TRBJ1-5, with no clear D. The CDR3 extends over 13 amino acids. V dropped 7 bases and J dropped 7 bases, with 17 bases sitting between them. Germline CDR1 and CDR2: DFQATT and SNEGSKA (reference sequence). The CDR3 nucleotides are TGCAGTGTACAGAGGAGTGGGGTACAGCCCCAGCATTTT. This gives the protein CSVQRSGVQPQHF.